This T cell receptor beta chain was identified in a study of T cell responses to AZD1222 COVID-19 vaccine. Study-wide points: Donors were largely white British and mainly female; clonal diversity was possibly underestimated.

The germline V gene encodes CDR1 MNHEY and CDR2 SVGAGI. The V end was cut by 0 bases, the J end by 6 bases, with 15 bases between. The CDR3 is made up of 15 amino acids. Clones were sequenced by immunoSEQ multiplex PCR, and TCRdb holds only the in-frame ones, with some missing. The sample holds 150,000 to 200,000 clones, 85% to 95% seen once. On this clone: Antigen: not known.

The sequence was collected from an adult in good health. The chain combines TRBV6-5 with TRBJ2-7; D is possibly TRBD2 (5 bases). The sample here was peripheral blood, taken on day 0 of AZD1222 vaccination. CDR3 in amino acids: CASSYSGGLQAEQYF. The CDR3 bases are TGTGCCAGCAGTTACTCCGGCGGACTTCAAGCCGAGCAGTACTTC.